This T cell receptor (beta chain) was sequenced in a study of early T cells in non-severe SARS-CoV-2 infection. TCRdb re-analysed the 5' RACE reads in MiXCR, keeping a single row per CDR3 protein. The sample has about 30,000 distinct CDR3 sequences, more than 4.5% seen once. This clonotype has a handful of counts. The CDR3 is made up of 13 amino acids. J gave up 4 bases and V 6 bases, and 3 bases lay outside the gene matches. The receptor comes from an adult who was a healthcare worker with PCR-confirmed SARS-CoV-2 infection or an uninfected control (not recorded which). The sample comprised whole blood. The rearrangement links TRBV12-3 or TRBV12-4 to TRBJ1-5; 7 bases fit TRBD1. For the CDR3, the DNA is TGTGCCAGCAGAGAACAGGGGAATCAGCCCCAGCATTTT. The encoded protein is CASREQGNQPQHF.